This T cell receptor (beta chain) was retrieved from a study of T cells in Graves' hyperthyroidism and ophthalmopathy. This CDR3 is 16 amino acids long. Germline-derived CDR1 and CDR2 are MDHEN and SYDVKM. V shed 6 bases and J shed 0 bases, with 17 bases lying between them. RNA transcripts yielded amplified TCR beta CDR3 regions. The TCR CDR3 was amplified in a first-round RT-PCR using the HTBI primer set. TCRdb re-called the multiplex PCR reads with MiXCR, one entry per CDR3 protein. The sample shows almost 600,000 distinct CDR3 sequences, about 15% of them seen only once. The sequence derives from a woman aged 25-40 years with Graves' hyperthyroidism that later progressed to Graves' ophthalmopathy. V is TRBV28 and J is TRBJ1-1; possibly TRBD1 for D (5 bases). Sequenced input: blood. In DNA form, the CDR3 reads TGTGCCAGCAGGGGACGACAGCTACCGATGAACACTGAAGCTTTCTTT. Its translation is CASRGRQLPMNTEAFF. Drawing the rest from reference TRBV28 and TRBJ1-1, the complete variable domain is DVKVTQSSRYLVKRTGEKVFLECVQDMDHENMFWYRQDPGLGLRLIYFSYDVKMKEKGDIPEGYSVSREKKERFSLILESASTNQTSMYLCASRGRQLPMNTEAFFGQGTRLTVV.